This is a list of T cell receptor beta chains from one sample in a study of CD8+ T cells in alopecia areata. Assay: immunoSEQ multiplex PCR; the TCRdb copy retains only in-frame clones and omits some. The sample records 160,000 or so clones, approximately 52% being singletons. The specimen comprised CD4+ T cells sorted from blood, sampled at week 56, from a patient treated with tofacitinib. The receptors were gathered from a human donor with alopecia areata. The CDR3 runs from the conserved cysteine through the conserved F or W. A D gene is named only where the DNA matches it firmly. For some rows the clone size is stated as once, few or many, or as a class when expanded; others skip it.

j_call: TRBJ1-1; clone_size: few; d_call: NA; v_call: TRBV5-1; cdr3_aa: CASSFEYRESTEAFF; cdr3_nt: TGCGCCAGCAGCTTCGAATACAGGGAGAGTACTGAAGCTTTCTTT
j_call: TRBJ2-6; clone_size: NA; d_call: NA; v_call: TRBV6-1; cdr3_aa: CASSDFVGANVLTF; cdr3_nt: TGTGCCAGCAGTGACTTTGTCGGGGCCAACGTCCTGACTTTC
j_call: TRBJ1-1; clone_size: NA; d_call: NA; v_call: TRBV19; cdr3_aa: CASSLQAGAEAFF; cdr3_nt: TGTGCCAGTAGTCTTCAGGCGGGGGCTGAAGCTTTCTTT
j_call: TRBJ2-1; clone_size: NA; d_call: TRBD1; v_call: TRBV6-1; cdr3_aa: CASRAQGASNEQFF; cdr3_nt: TGTGCCAGCAGGGCCCAGGGGGCTTCTAATGAGCAGTTCTTC
j_call: TRBJ1-5; clone_size: NA; d_call: NA; v_call: TRBV30; cdr3_aa: CAWSGASNQPQHF; cdr3_nt: TGTGCCTGGAGTGGGGCTAGCAATCAGCCCCAGCATTTT
j_call: TRBJ1-2; clone_size: NA; d_call: NA; v_call: TRBV6-5; cdr3_aa: CASSYSGVNYGYTF; cdr3_nt: TGTGCCAGCAGTTACTCGGGGGTTAACTATGGCTACACCTTC
j_call: TRBJ2-5; clone_size: few; d_call: TRBD1; v_call: TRBV10-3; cdr3_aa: CAISPRQGAQNGETQYF; cdr3_nt: TGTGCCATCAGTCCTAGACAGGGCGCGCAAAATGGGGAGACCCAGTACTTC
j_call: TRBJ1-5; clone_size: NA; d_call: NA; v_call: TRBV4-1; cdr3_aa: CASSQVKVQGSNQPQHF; cdr3_nt: TGCGCCAGCAGCCAAGTTAAAGTTCAGGGTAGCAATCAGCCCCAGCATTTT
j_call: TRBJ2-7; clone_size: few; d_call: NA; v_call: TRBV23-1; cdr3_aa: CASNRNRVYEQYF; cdr3_nt: TGCGCCAGCAATCGAAACAGGGTCTACGAGCAGTACTTC
j_call: TRBJ2-7; clone_size: few; d_call: TRBD2; v_call: TRBV29-1; cdr3_aa: CSVEGTSGGLLEQYF; cdr3_nt: TGCAGCGTTGAAGGCACTAGCGGGGGGCTCCTGGAGCAGTACTTC
j_call: TRBJ1-5; clone_size: few; d_call: TRBD1; v_call: TRBV5-6; cdr3_aa: CASSLGQGGQPQHF; cdr3_nt: TGTGCCAGCAGCCTCGGACAGGGCGGCCAGCCCCAGCATTTT
j_call: TRBJ2-5; clone_size: NA; d_call: TRBD1; v_call: TRBV14; cdr3_aa: CASSLRTGGLETQYF; cdr3_nt: TGTGCCAGCAGCCTCCGGACAGGGGGCTTGGAGACCCAGTACTTC
j_call: TRBJ2-7; clone_size: NA; d_call: NA; v_call: TRBV7-7; cdr3_aa: CASSRGTSYEQYF; cdr3_nt: TGTGCCAGCAGCCGCGGGACCTCCTACGAGCAGTACTTC
j_call: TRBJ2-2; clone_size: NA; d_call: TRBD1; v_call: TRBV5-4; cdr3_aa: CASSSRTGTDTGELFF; cdr3_nt: TGTGCCAGCAGTTCCCGGACAGGGACAGACACCGGGGAGCTGTTTTTT
j_call: TRBJ2-3; clone_size: few; d_call: NA; v_call: TRBV15; cdr3_aa: CATSRVSRTDTQYF; cdr3_nt: TGTGCCACCAGCAGAGTATCCCGCACAGATACGCAGTATTTT
j_call: TRBJ2-2; clone_size: NA; d_call: TRBD1; v_call: TRBV30; cdr3_aa: CAWSVTGVTGELFF; cdr3_nt: TGTGCCTGGAGTGTGACAGGGGTTACCGGGGAGCTGTTTTTT
j_call: TRBJ2-6; clone_size: many; d_call: NA; v_call: TRBV5-1; cdr3_aa: CASSLRQSGANVLTF; cdr3_nt: TGCGCCAGCAGCCTCAGACAGTCTGGGGCCAACGTCCTGACTTTC
j_call: TRBJ1-2; clone_size: NA; d_call: NA; v_call: TRBV14; cdr3_aa: CASSQDPRADDGYTF; cdr3_nt: TGTGCCAGCAGCCAAGATCCCAGGGCGGACGATGGCTACACCTTC
j_call: TRBJ2-5; clone_size: few; d_call: NA; v_call: TRBV2; cdr3_aa: CASSDFTRQPKSETQYF; cdr3_nt: TGTGCCAGCAGTGATTTTACGAGACAGCCCAAATCAGAGACCCAGTACTTC
j_call: TRBJ2-5; clone_size: NA; d_call: NA; v_call: TRBV30; cdr3_aa: CAWSVLRRAQETQYF; cdr3_nt: TGTGCCTGGAGTGTACTAAGGCGCGCCCAAGAGACCCAGTACTTC
j_call: TRBJ1-2; clone_size: NA; d_call: NA; v_call: TRBV2; cdr3_aa: CASSADSYGYTF; cdr3_nt: TGTGCCAGCAGCGCGGACAGCTATGGCTACACCTTC
j_call: TRBJ1-3; clone_size: NA; d_call: NA; v_call: TRBV23-1; cdr3_aa: CASARGEAGNTIYF; cdr3_nt: TGCGCCAGCGCTAGGGGGGAGGCTGGAAACACCATATATTTT
j_call: TRBJ1-5; clone_size: NA; d_call: NA; v_call: TRBV2; cdr3_aa: CASSGDSNQPQHF; cdr3_nt: TGTGCCAGCAGTGGGGACAGCAATCAGCCCCAGCATTTT
j_call: TRBJ1-2; clone_size: NA; d_call: NA; v_call: TRBV6-5; cdr3_aa: CASSYSYEGRTYGYTF; cdr3_nt: TGTGCCAGCAGTTACTCGTATGAGGGGAGGACCTATGGCTACACCTTC
j_call: TRBJ2-7; clone_size: NA; d_call: TRBD1; v_call: TRBV10-3; cdr3_aa: CAISESILKDRGLEQYF; cdr3_nt: TGTGCCATCAGTGAGTCGATTCTTAAGGACAGGGGGCTTGAGCAGTACTTC
j_call: TRBJ1-2; clone_size: NA; d_call: NA; v_call: TRBV10-3; cdr3_aa: CATREGVYGYTF; cdr3_nt: TGTGCCACACGGGAGGGGGTGTATGGCTACACCTTC
j_call: TRBJ1-3; clone_size: once; d_call: NA; v_call: TRBV6-1; cdr3_aa: CASSEARNTIYF; cdr3_nt: TGTGCCAGCAGTGAAGCTCGGAACACCATATATTTT
j_call: TRBJ2-7; clone_size: NA; d_call: NA; v_call: TRBV30; cdr3_aa: CAWRRGMARQYF; cdr3_nt: TGTGCCTGGAGGCGGGGTATGGCTCGGCAGTACTTC
j_call: TRBJ1-2; clone_size: once; d_call: TRBD1; v_call: TRBV30; cdr3_aa: CAWSVQGTALYGYTF; cdr3_nt: TGTGCCTGGAGTGTACAAGGGACAGCTCTCTATGGCTACACCTTC
j_call: TRBJ2-2; clone_size: many; d_call: TRBD2; v_call: TRBV5-1; cdr3_aa: CASSLVLADTGELFF; cdr3_nt: TGCGCCAGCAGCTTGGTACTAGCGGACACCGGGGAGCTGTTTTTT
j_call: TRBJ1-3; clone_size: NA; d_call: TRBD1; v_call: TRBV2; cdr3_aa: CASSDRVYGNTIYF; cdr3_nt: TGTGCCAGTAGTGACAGGGTCTATGGAAACACCATATATTTT
j_call: TRBJ1-1; clone_size: once; d_call: NA; v_call: TRBV5-1; cdr3_aa: CASSLGQKDTEAFF; cdr3_nt: TGCGCCAGCAGCTTGGGACAGAAGGACACTGAAGCTTTCTTT
j_call: TRBJ2-5; clone_size: few; d_call: TRBD2; v_call: TRBV4-2; cdr3_aa: CASSQLLAGGQETQYF; cdr3_nt: TGTGCCAGCAGCCAGCTGCTAGCGGGGGGGCAGGAGACCCAGTACTTC
j_call: TRBJ1-2; clone_size: NA; d_call: TRBD1; v_call: TRBV18; cdr3_aa: CASSQPPGQAIYGYTF; cdr3_nt: TGTGCCAGCTCACAACCGCCGGGACAGGCAATATATGGCTACACCTTC
j_call: TRBJ2-3; clone_size: NA; d_call: NA; v_call: TRBV4-1; cdr3_aa: CASSQVVRGLADTQYF; cdr3_nt: TGCGCCAGCAGCCAAGTTGTCAGGGGATTGGCAGATACGCAGTATTTT
j_call: TRBJ1-5; clone_size: NA; d_call: TRBD1; v_call: TRBV29-1; cdr3_aa: CSVETGGNNQPQHF; cdr3_nt: TGCAGCGTTGAGACAGGGGGCAACAATCAGCCCCAGCATTTT
j_call: TRBJ1-1; clone_size: few; d_call: NA; v_call: TRBV29-1; cdr3_aa: CSVAQPTTLMNTEAFF; cdr3_nt: TGCAGCGTTGCACAGCCGACAACCTTAATGAACACTGAAGCTTTCTTT
j_call: TRBJ1-2; clone_size: NA; d_call: NA; v_call: TRBV30; cdr3_aa: CACSKPGGPMIYGYTF; cdr3_nt: TGTGCCTGCTCTAAACCCGGGGGACCGATGATCTATGGCTACACCTTC
j_call: TRBJ1-6; clone_size: once; d_call: NA; v_call: TRBV9; cdr3_aa: CASSGGAVNSPLHF; cdr3_nt: TGTGCCAGCAGCGGGGGGGCCGTCAATTCACCCCTCCACTTT
j_call: TRBJ1-1; clone_size: few; d_call: NA; v_call: TRBV30; cdr3_aa: CAWSVGVIVEAFF; cdr3_nt: TGTGCCTGGAGTGTCGGGGTGATCGTTGAAGCTTTCTTT
j_call: TRBJ2-7; clone_size: medium-sized; d_call: NA; v_call: TRBV5-6; cdr3_aa: CASSTRATYEQYF; cdr3_nt: TGTGCCAGCAGCACCCGGGCCACCTACGAGCAGTACTTC